The 23 T cell receptor beta chains below all came from one sample that was sequenced in a study of cytomegalovirus exposure and HLA in healthy donors. 60 Vbeta and 13 Jbeta primers were used in PCR. Sequenced by immunoSEQ multiplex PCR; TCRdb stores in-frame clones only, minus some. The profile shows about 150,000 clones, about 75% of them singletons. Sequenced input: PBMCs. These receptors came from a man aged 18 to 30 in good health and CMV-seropositive.

This clone turned up a few times. The V gene is TRBV27, the J gene TRBJ2-5; a weak D match, TRBD2 (6 bases). This CDR3 has 13 residues. Germline CDR1 is MNHEY and CDR2 is SMNVEV (reference sequence). Trimming pared 5 bases from V and 2 bases from J, leaving 9 bases between. For the CDR3, the DNA is TGTGCCAGCAGTCAGGAGGGACAAGAGACCCAGTACTTC. Translating gives CASSQEGQETQYF.

This chain joins TRBV29-1 and TRBJ2-6; TRBD1 aligns across 10 bases. V lost 8 bases and J lost 0; bases outside the gene matches: 7. Germline V gene data show CDR1 as SQVTM and CDR2 as ANQGSEA. This CDR3 spans 16 amino acids. As DNA, the CDR3 is TGCAGCTCACTCGACAGGGGGCCCTCTGGGGCCAACGTCCTGACTTTC. Its translation is CSSLDRGPSGANVLTF.

This clone was counted a few times. The chain carries TRBV5-6 and TRBJ2-7, with 9 nucleotides matching TRBD1. Germline V lookup: CDR1 SGHDT, CDR2 YYEEEE. The CDR3 spans 14 residues. The junction had 4 bases not matched to a gene; V was cut back by 3 bases and J by 3 bases. The CDR3 region is CASSSRDRDYEQYF. Here the CDR3 DNA reads TGTGCCAGCAGCTCCCGGGACAGGGACTACGAGCAGTACTTC.

This chain links TRBV18 with TRBJ1-6; TRBD1 might be the D (6 bases). From germline, CDR1 is KGHSH and CDR2 LQKENI. The V end was cut by 3 bases, the J end by 9 bases, with 18 bases between. The CDR3 is made up of 16 amino acids. CDR3: CASSPIQGQSSSPLHF. CDR3 nucleotide sequence: TGTGCCAGCTCACCCATCCAGGGACAAAGTAGTTCACCCCTCCACTTT.

The rearrangement joins TRBV2 to TRBJ2-3; weak D call: TRBD2 (5 bases). The CDR3 consists of 13 residues. Trimming stripped 6 bases from V and 9 bases from J, with 16 bases between. Germline V gene sequence: CDR1 SNHLY, CDR2 FYNNEI. CDR3 sequence reads: CASRKGSAETQYF. The CDR3 DNA follows: TGTGCCAGCAGGAAGGGTAGCGCTGAGACGCAGTATTTT.

The table lists this clone with a count of one. The V call is TRBV7-9, the J call TRBJ2-1, with 7 nucleotides matching TRBD1. In germline, CDR1 is SEHNR, CDR2 FQNEAQ (reference sequence). This CDR3 has 16 residues. J gave up 2 bases and V 5 bases, and 9 bases lay outside the gene matches. The CDR3 DNA is TGTGCCAGCAGCGGCCTGCGACAGGGAACCTACAATGAGCAGTTCTTC. It encodes CASSGLRQGTYNEQFF.

The CDR3 protein is CASSRADRPNYGYTF. The CDR3 nucleotides are TGTGCCAGCAGCCGCGCGGACAGACCTAACTATGGCTACACCTTC. The chain joins TRBV7-9 to TRBJ1-2; tentative D call: TRBD1 (6 bases). The ends were cut back, 5 bases at V and 0 bases at J, with 13 bases in the middle. This CDR3 contains 15 residues. From germline, CDR1 is SEHNR and CDR2 FQNEAQ (reference sequence).

The V gene is TRBV7-9, the J gene TRBJ2-1; 14 bases agree with TRBD2. Germline CDR1 is SEHNR and CDR2 is FQNEAQ (reference sequence). The CDR3 extends over 15 amino acids. V lost 5 bases to trimming and J lost 8 bases; unmatched junction nucleotides: 5. CDR3 sequence (DNA): TGTGCCAGCAGCCCGACTAGCGGGAGGGACGATGAGCAGTTCTTC. Amino acid sequence: CASSPTSGRDDEQFF.

This chain joins TRBV2 and TRBJ2-1, with TRBD1 matching over 7 bases. V shed 4 bases and J 1 base; nucleotides not matched to a gene: 4. The CDR3 length is 15 residues. Germline CDR1 is SNHLY and CDR2 is FYNNEI. This chain's CDR3 is CASSGNRGSYNEQFF. CDR3 bases: TGTGCCAGCAGTGGGAACAGGGGATCCTACAATGAGCAGTTCTTC.

The rearrangement uses TRBV4-2 and TRBJ2-5, with D perhaps matching TRBD1 (5 bases). Germline-derived CDR1 and CDR2 are LGHNA and YNFKEQ. Trimming took off 1 base at V and 4 bases at J, with 7 bases between the two ends. The CDR3 has 13 residues. The CDR3 protein is CASSQGGAETQYF. The CDR3 nucleotides read TGTGCCAGCAGCCAAGGTGGGGCAGAGACCCAGTACTTC.

In its sample, this clone was seen once. The chain has TRBV7-2 and TRBJ2-3, with D uncertain. Trimming removed 1 base at V and 0 bases at J, with 8 bases between. The CDR3 totals 15 residues. Germline-derived CDR1 and CDR2 are SGHTA and FQGNSA. The CDR3 DNA reads TGTGCCAGCAGCTTAGACTACACTAGCACAGATACGCAGTATTTT. Amino acid sequence: CASSLDYTSTDTQYF.

The gene calls are TRBV6-6 and TRBJ1-3; 10 bases fit TRBD1. Germline CDR1 reads MNHNY; CDR2 reads SVGAGI (reference sequence). The CDR3 is 13 amino acids. The ends lost 6 bases at V and 8 bases at J; junction bases unmatched: 4. CDR3: CASRGQGRDTIYF. The CDR3 region has the DNA TGTGCCAGCAGGGGACAGGGGAGAGACACCATATATTTT.

This chain uses TRBV27 with TRBJ2-7; 7 positions match TRBD2. The CDR3 has 17 residues. From germline, CDR1 is MNHEY and CDR2 SMNVEV (reference sequence). Trimming removed 1 base from V and 2 bases from J; junction bases left unmatched: 11. The CDR3 DNA is TGTGCCAGCAGTTTATTTTGGGGTAGCGGGTCTACCTACGAGCAGTACTTC. Translating it yields CASSLFWGSGSTYEQYF.

The chain recombines TRBV18 with TRBJ2-5, with TRBD1 matching over 8 bases. Per the germline V gene, CDR1 is KGHSH and CDR2 is LQKENI. Trimming cost V 4 bases and J 5 bases; bases outside gene matches: 21. The CDR3 sequence is 19 residues long. The CDR3 DNA reads TGTGCCAGCTCACGCCCCGGGACAGGAACGGTCCCGGGTAGGGAGACCCAGTACTTC. Protein sequence: CASSRPGTGTVPGRETQYF.

This chain links TRBV28 with TRBJ1-1; D is unresolved. The CDR3 covers 13 residues. Germline lookup yields CDR1 MDHEN and CDR2 SYDVKM. Trimming stripped 10 bases from V and 5 bases from J, with 17 bases between. The CDR3 protein is CAIAPPQLTEAFF. CDR3 nucleotides: TGTGCCATAGCACCCCCCCAGCTTACTGAAGCTTTCTTT.

The chain links TRBV9 to TRBJ2-7; D perhaps matches TRBD2 (6 bases). V was cut by 1 base and J by 6 bases, with 17 bases left in between. Germline CDR1 is SGDLS and CDR2 is YYNGEE. CDR3 length: 15 residues. The CDR3 loop is CASSVPLGDFLEQYF. CDR3 nucleotides: TGTGCCAGCAGCGTACCTCTCGGGGACTTCCTCGAGCAGTACTTC.

This sequence joins TRBV5-1 and TRBJ1-4, with D possibly TRBD1 on 5 matching bases. V lost 1 base to trimming and J lost 4 bases, with 8 bases between them. Germline CDR1 is SGHRS and CDR2 is YFSETQ. This CDR3 is 14 amino acids long. The CDR3 coding sequence is TGCGCCAGCAGCTTGACAGGCCTTAATGAAAAACTGTTTTTT. Translating gives CASSLTGLNEKLFF.

V is TRBV11-2 and J is TRBJ2-7; 7 nucleotides align to TRBD1. The CDR3 has 15 amino acids. V trimming: 1 base; J trimming: 0 bases; junction bases outside the gene matches: 3. Germline V gene data show CDR1 as SGHAT and CDR2 as FQNNGV. This CDR3 reads CASSLGTGFSYEQYF. As DNA, the CDR3 is TGTGCCAGCAGCTTAGGGACAGGCTTCTCCTACGAGCAGTACTTC.

The CDR3: CASSLQRVNTEAFF. The CDR3 coding sequence is TGTGCCAGCAGCTTACAACGGGTGAACACTGAAGCTTTCTTT. The chain combines TRBV7-8 with TRBJ1-1; D not certain. V was pared by 2 bases and J by 0 bases, with 7 bases between. The germline V gene has CDR1 SGHVS and CDR2 FQNEAQ. This CDR3 has 14 residues.

This clone has a single count. The gene calls are TRBV5-3 and TRBJ2-5; 7 bases are a match to TRBD2. TRBV5-3 is sorted into the ORF group, with uncertain function. Losses at the gene ends were 4 bases for V and 5 bases for J; bases not matched to a gene: 38. CDR3 size: 24 residues. The CDR3 reads CARSRRLGRREYIKRRTDSETQYF. CDR3 DNA sequence: TGTGCCAGAAGCCGACGACTGGGACGGCGGGAGTACATCAAAAGGAGAACAGATTCGGAGACCCAGTACTTC.

The gene calls are TRBV6-6 and TRBJ1-1; possibly TRBD1 for D (5 bases). The CDR3 runs to 13 residues. The V end lost 6 bases, the J end lost 9 bases, and 17 bases lay between the germline ends. Germline CDR1 MNHNY, CDR2 SVGAGI (reference sequence). The CDR3 loop is CASSTPGGEKAFF. The CDR3 DNA sequence: TGTGCCAGCAGCACCCCGGGGGGTGAAAAAGCTTTCTTT.

This clone has more than one count but fewer than ten. The V gene is TRBV2, the J gene TRBJ1-1, with no clear D. Germline values: CDR1 SNHLY, CDR2 FYNNEI. CDR3 length equals 12 residues. The V gene lost 10 bases and the J gene lost 7 bases, with 16 bases spanning the gap. The CDR3 DNA reads as TGTGCCATCAGGCCCGGGCGGGATGAAGCTTTCTTT. This encodes CAIRPGRDEAFF.

In its sample, this clone was seen a few times. This rearrangement joins TRBV27 to TRBJ2-7, with 10 bases identical to TRBD1. Germline CDR1 and CDR2: MNHEY and SMNVEV (reference sequence). The CDR3 spans 13 residues. The J segment lost 5 bases and the V segment lost 5 bases, leaving 3 bases of the junction unmatched. The CDR3 spells CASSRDRGHEQYF. In DNA form, the CDR3 reads TGTGCCAGCAGTAGGGACAGGGGCCACGAGCAGTACTTC.